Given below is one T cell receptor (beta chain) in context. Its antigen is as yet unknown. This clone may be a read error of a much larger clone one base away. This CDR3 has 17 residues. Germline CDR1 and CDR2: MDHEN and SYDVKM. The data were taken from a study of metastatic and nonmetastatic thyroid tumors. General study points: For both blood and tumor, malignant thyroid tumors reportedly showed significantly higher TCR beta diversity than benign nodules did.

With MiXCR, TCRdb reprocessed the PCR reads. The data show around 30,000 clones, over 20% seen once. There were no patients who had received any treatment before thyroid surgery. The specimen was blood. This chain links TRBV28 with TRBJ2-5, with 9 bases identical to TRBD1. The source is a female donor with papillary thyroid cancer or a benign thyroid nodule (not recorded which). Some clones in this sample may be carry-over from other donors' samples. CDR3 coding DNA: TGTGCCAGCATCGACGGCTGGGGGGACAGGGCAAGGGGGACCAAGTACTTC. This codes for CASIDGWGDRARGTKYF.